These 24 T cell receptor beta chains share one sample of origin, sequenced in a study of T cells in Graves' hyperthyroidism and ophthalmopathy. RNA transcripts were the template for amplifying TCR beta CDR3 regions. RT-PCR in the first round (using the HTBI primer set) targeted the TCR CDR3. Each CDR3 protein is one row after TCRdb ran MiXCR on the multiplex PCR reads. This table has fewer than 450,000 distinct CDR3 sequences, 15% appearing once. The source material was blood. The receptors stem from a woman aged 55-70 years with Graves' ophthalmopathy.

This clonotype showed up just a few times. The junction departs from germline at one end; a sequencing error may be responsible. V gene TRBV10-1 combines with J gene TRBJ1-6; D not resolved. The CDR3 is 12 residues long. The germline V gene has CDR1 WNHNN and CDR2 SYGVQD (reference sequence). CDR3 sequence (DNA): TGCGCCAGCAGTGAAAAGGGTTCACCCCTCCGCTTT. Translation: CASSEKGSPLRF.

This clonotype has at least ten counts. This sequence joins TRBV6-1 and TRBJ2-7; 11 positions agree with TRBD1. This CDR3 region has 19 residues. CDR1 and CDR2 (germline): MNHNS, SASEGT. V was pared by 6 bases and J by 4 bases, with 20 bases of the junction left unmatched. The CDR3 spells CASREGQGVALSASYEQYF. The CDR3 region has the DNA TGTGCCAGCAGGGAGGGACAGGGGGTCGCTCTGTCTGCGAGTTACGAGCAGTACTTC.

This clonotype showed up many times. The rearrangement links TRBV20-1 to TRBJ1-2; 10 bases are a match to TRBD1. The V gene end was trimmed by 6 bases and the J gene end by 3 bases; junction bases not matched to a gene: 1. The CDR3 length is 12 residues. Germline V lookup: CDR1 DFQATT, CDR2 SNEGSKA (reference sequence). CDR3 in DNA: TGCAGTGCCGGGACAGGGGACTATGGCTACACCTTC. It yields the protein CSAGTGDYGYTF.

This clonotype was found many times. The chain joins TRBV7-2 to TRBJ2-1; no definite D call. Trimming stripped 5 bases from V and 7 bases from J, with 18 bases between. CDR3 length: 15 residues. Germline CDR1 is SGHTA and CDR2 is FQGNSA. The CDR3 here is CASSLHPRKRNEQFF. The CDR3 DNA reads TGTGCCAGCAGCCTTCACCCGCGAAAACGGAATGAGCAGTTCTTC.

This clonotype was seen at least ten times. This chain links TRBV2 with TRBJ1-5; 10 nucleotides match TRBD1. V was clipped by 7 bases and J by 7 bases; unmatched bases: 7. The CDR3 length is 14 residues. Germline V gene data show CDR1 as SNHLY and CDR2 as FYNNEI. This CDR3 is CASTRDRGYQPQHF. The CDR3 region has the DNA TGTGCCAGCACCCGGGACAGGGGCTACCAGCCCCAGCATTTT.

This clonotype showed up many times. J is TRBJ2-7 and V is TRBV2, with 10 bases that match TRBD2. In germline, CDR1 is SNHLY, CDR2 FYNNEI. J lost 9 bases, V lost 10 bases, and 12 bases had no gene match. The CDR3 is made up of 13 amino acids. This chain's CDR3 is CAIPDGASGGQYF. The CDR3 nucleotides are TGTGCCATTCCCGACGGGGCTAGCGGGGGGCAGTACTTC.

The sample holds one count of this clonotype. This chain uses TRBV9 with TRBJ2-3; D gene ambiguous. Trimming removed 3 bases at V and 0 bases at J, with 11 bases between. CDR1 and CDR2 from the germline V gene are SGDLS and YYNGEE. This CDR3 has 15 residues. CDR3 nucleotide sequence: TGTGCCAGCAGCGGGTACCGGGCGAGCACAGATACGCAGTATTTT. It is translated as CASSGYRASTDTQYF.

This clonotype was seen only a few times. The chain recombines TRBV19 with TRBJ2-1; no reliable D call. V was cut by 8 bases and J by 7 bases, with 18 bases left in between. Germline V CDR1 and CDR2: LNHDA, SQIVND (reference sequence). The CDR3 contains 14 residues. CDR3 nucleotides: TGTGCCAGTTCTCAAGGGATGGCTGGGAATGAGCAGTTCTTC. It yields the protein CASSQGMAGNEQFF.

This clonotype was picked up many times. Written as DNA, the CDR3 is TGTGCCAGCAGTTACTCGAACTGGGTGGGAGAGCAGTACTTC. This sequence encodes CASSYSNWVGEQYF. The V call is TRBV6-5, the J call TRBJ2-7; D is undetermined. The CDR3 is made up of 14 amino acids. Per germline, CDR1 MNHEY and CDR2 SVGAGI. Trimming removed 0 bases from V and 7 bases from J, with 13 bases in between.

This clonotype was counted at least ten times. This sequence joins TRBV5-1 and TRBJ2-3; 12 bases line up with TRBD2. Unmatched junction bases numbered 10, after V lost 0 bases and J lost 8 bases. CDR1 and CDR2 (germline): SGHRS, YFSETQ. This CDR3 contains 17 residues. Written as DNA, the CDR3 is TGCGCCAGCAGCTTGGGACTAGCGGGAGCCTCCACGCTTACGCAGTATTTT. This encodes CASSLGLAGASTLTQYF.

There are many counts of this clonotype. The V gene is TRBV5-1, the J gene TRBJ1-4; no firm D call. V lost 1 base to trimming and J lost 4 bases, with 14 bases between them. Germline V lookup: CDR1 SGHRS, CDR2 YFSETQ. The CDR3 has 16 residues. DNA for the CDR3: TGCGCCAGCAGCTTGACTAGAGGAGACTTTAATGAAAAACTGTTTTTT. Translating gives CASSLTRGDFNEKLFF.

Many counts were recorded for this clonotype. The chain joins TRBV20-1 to TRBJ2-7; TRBD2 matches at 10 bases. This CDR3 region has 14 residues. The V and J ends lost 6 bases and 0 bases, in that order; junction bases with no gene match: 5. Per the germline V gene, CDR1 is DFQATT and CDR2 is SNEGSKA (reference sequence). The CDR3 nucleotides read TGCAGTGCGGTCCGACTAGCGGGCTCCTACGAGCAGTACTTC. Protein: CSAVRLAGSYEQYF.

With respect to this clonotype: Given a much more abundant clone one base away, this may be a read error. This chain links TRBV5-1 with TRBJ2-3; 9 bases are a match to TRBD1. The germline gives CDR1 SGHRS, CDR2 YFSETQ. There are 15 residues in the CDR3. The CDR3 DNA reads TGCGCCAGCTGCAAACAGGGGGCAAGCACAGATACGCAGTGTTTT. Protein sequence: CASCKQGASTDTQCF.

The chain links TRBV15 to TRBJ2-6; D call uncertain. Trimming took off 4 bases at V and 2 bases at J, with 12 bases between the two ends. Germline CDR1 LNHNV, CDR2 YYDKDF (reference sequence). The CDR3 sequence is 16 residues long. The CDR3 DNA is TGTGCCACCAGCAAGGGTGGGAACCCTGGGGCCAACGTCCTGACTTTC. It translates to CATSKGGNPGANVLTF.

The chain has TRBV7-6 and TRBJ2-7; 11 nucleotides line up with TRBD2. The CDR3 contains 16 residues. V lost 2 bases and J lost 5; bases outside the gene matches: 8. CDR1 SGHVS and CDR2 FNYEAQ come from the germline V gene. As DNA, the CDR3 is TGTGCCAGCAGCTTAACCTTAGCGGGAGGGGCCCACGAGCAGTACTTC. Amino acid sequence: CASSLTLAGGAHEQYF.

J is TRBJ2-2 and V is TRBV11-3; D may be TRBD2 (5 bases). Germline loops: CDR1 SGHNT, CDR2 YENEEA. V was trimmed by 8 bases and J by 6 bases, leaving 7 bases between them. The CDR3 loop spans 11 amino acids. The CDR3 spells CASLEAGELFF. CDR3 sequence (DNA): TGTGCCAGCTTGGAGGCCGGGGAGCTGTTTTTT.

This chain connects TRBV19 to TRBJ2-7, with D possibly TRBD1 on 7 matching bases. Trimming pared 4 bases from V and 9 bases from J, leaving 16 bases between. The CDR3 has 13 residues. CDR1 and CDR2 from the germline V gene are LNHDA and SQIVND (reference sequence). CDR3 DNA: TGTGCCAGTAGTACGACAGGGTATAGCGGGCAGTACTTC. Residues: CASSTTGYSGQYF.

About this clonotype itself: This may stem from a read error, because a much larger clone lies one nucleotide away. Because it lacks the conserved phenylalanine or tryptophan at the end, this CDR3 is likely a read error. This chain joins TRBV6-1 and TRBJ1-2; 7 bases line up with TRBD1. Germline V CDR1 and CDR2: MNHNS, SASEGT. The CDR3 runs to 12 residues. V lost 7 bases and J lost 7; bases outside the gene matches: 6. In nucleotides, the CDR3 is TGTGCCAGCAACCAGGGGGGGATTGGCTACACCCTC. Translated, it gives CASNQGGIGYTL.

The table lists this clonotype with many counts. The rearrangement links TRBV2 to TRBJ1-4; no clear D gene. The CDR3 is 11 residues long. V lost 7 bases, J lost 7 bases, and 7 bases lay in between. Per germline, CDR1 SNHLY and CDR2 FYNNEI. In DNA form, the CDR3 reads TGTGCCAGCACCCGTTCTGAAAAACTGTTTTTT. It codes for CASTRSEKLFF.

J is TRBJ1-4 and V is TRBV19; D not resolved. The CDR3 length is 13 residues. The V gene lost 3 bases and the J gene lost 7 bases, with 9 bases spanning the gap. Germline V CDR1 and CDR2: LNHDA, SQIVND (reference sequence). The DNA of the CDR3 is TGTGCCAGTAGTATTTCCTATGGTGAAAAACTGTTTTTT. This sequence encodes CASSISYGEKLFF.

This clonotype showed up many times. The chain is built from TRBV28 and TRBJ2-7; D might be TRBD1 (6 bases). The V gene lost 6 bases and the J gene lost 5 bases, with 14 bases spanning the gap. This CDR3 contains 13 residues. CDR1 and CDR2 (germline): MDHEN, SYDVKM. CDR3 sequence reads: CASSTTGSNEQYF. In DNA form, the CDR3 reads TGTGCCAGCAGCACTACAGGGTCCAACGAGCAGTACTTC.

This clonotype was seen many times. This chain joins TRBV27 and TRBJ2-7; D unclear. Deletions cut 7 bases from V and 3 bases from J, with 19 bases between. From germline, CDR1 is MNHEY and CDR2 SMNVEV (reference sequence). This CDR3 region has 15 residues. This chain's CDR3 is CASTLRSDLRYEQYF. In nucleotides, the CDR3 is TGTGCCAGCACCCTACGTAGTGATCTCCGCTACGAGCAGTACTTC.

This clonotype was counted ten times or more. The chain combines TRBV3-1 with TRBJ1-1, with no clear D. The CDR3 covers 13 residues. CDR1 LGHDT and CDR2 YNNKEL come from the germline V gene (reference sequence). V was trimmed by 6 bases and J by 2 bases, leaving 10 bases between them. CDR3 sequence: CASSSDGNTEAFF. The DNA of the CDR3 is TGTGCCAGCAGTTCGGACGGAAACACTGAAGCTTTCTTT.

This clonotype occurred many times. V is TRBV18 and J is TRBJ2-1; the D is unclear. V was shortened by 2 bases and J by 5 bases, with 7 bases between the two germline ends. This CDR3 is 13 amino acids long. Per germline, CDR1 KGHSH and CDR2 LQKENI. CDR3 bases: TGTGCCAGCTCACCAGGACGGAACAATGAGCAGTTCTTC. Translation: CASSPGRNNEQFF.